This is a list of T cell receptor beta chains from one sample in a study of T-cell memory formation after mild COVID-19. Each CDR3 protein gets one entry after TCRdb re-called the 5' RACE reads with MiXCR. Of 580,000 or so distinct CDR3 sequences in the sample, around a sixth are singletons; the top ten hold roughly 7.7%. Sequenced input: PBMCs or a T cell subset sorted from them (not recorded which). The receptor set was obtained from an adult woman who had mild COVID-19 (a few samples of this study predate the infection). Cell type and time point are not known. The CDR3 runs from the conserved cysteine through the conserved F or W. Clone size is given for some rows only: seen once, a few or many times, or a class if the clone is expanded.

clone_size j_call v_call cdr3_aa
- TRBJ1-2 TRBV12-3/TRBV12-4 CASRRVGRDYGYTF
many TRBJ1-5 TRBV5-1 CASSLGQGSNQPQHF
few TRBJ2-2 TRBV5-1 CASSSQAANTGELFF
few TRBJ2-7 TRBV6-5 CASSYDGAAVQYF
few TRBJ2-7 TRBV7-9 CASSLGALILEQYF
few TRBJ2-7 TRBV25-1 CASSTPTSGYSLSEQYF
- TRBJ2-3 TRBV12-3/TRBV12-4 CASRQGASDTQYF
- TRBJ1-2 TRBV30 CAWSVTYGYTF
- TRBJ1-1 TRBV5-1 CASSLDPGRGGTEAFF
- TRBJ2-1 TRBV4-1 CASRHLAGPEQFF
- TRBJ2-1 TRBV5-5 CASIPVSDQTYEQFF
- TRBJ2-1 TRBV11-3 CASSLRGSGTYNEQFF
few TRBJ2-1 TRBV6-2/TRBV6-3 CASSYATSGSHEQFF
- TRBJ2-3 TRBV30 CACTPRKLAGDVTQYF
few TRBJ2-1 TRBV6-2/TRBV6-3 CASRHDRDFHNEQFF
- TRBJ1-1 TRBV5-1 CASSVRQANTEAFF
few TRBJ2-1 TRBV30 CAWTLTSEYNEQFF
few TRBJ1-1 TRBV7-9 CASSLLFGGNTEAFF
- TRBJ2-1 TRBV5-1 CATTSGRADEQFF
- TRBJ2-5 TRBV15 CATSRDIIFGLAGTQETQYF
many TRBJ2-2 TRBV24-1 CATRRGTGTGELFF
few TRBJ2-6 TRBV11-2 CASSFAGANVLTF
few TRBJ1-4 TRBV6-5 CASSWTITNEKLFF
- TRBJ1-4 TRBV6-5 CASSYAGPWGEKLFF
- TRBJ1-6 TRBV27 CASSLSTGTHSPLHF
- TRBJ2-7 TRBV18 CASSPLLAEAGEQYF
few TRBJ2-3 TRBV11-3 CASSPRASISTDTQYF
few TRBJ2-1 TRBV20-1 CSANNRDMSPYNEQFF
many TRBJ2-3 TRBV11-3 CASSSRTGIDTQYF
few TRBJ2-7 TRBV28 CASSDRGGWYEQYF
- TRBJ1-4 TRBV5-1 CASSWVGARLEKLFF
- TRBJ1-6 TRBV5-8 CASSNHVGNSPLHF
- TRBJ2-7 TRBV4-3 CASSQEWGRLAGVGEQYF
few TRBJ2-2 TRBV24-1 CATSDSGNTGELFF
- TRBJ2-3 TRBV7-2 CASRPRDRATDTQYF
- TRBJ2-7 TRBV6-5 CASSDHVYEQYF
- TRBJ1-6 TRBV12-3/TRBV12-4 CASSTGGSSPLHF
- TRBJ1-5 TRBV12-3/TRBV12-4 CASSFVGWGGNQPQHF
- TRBJ2-1 TRBV28 CASSLSSPEQFF
- TRBJ2-2 TRBV28 CASSLSAGTSNTGELFF
few TRBJ1-5 TRBV19 CASRDRMLQPQHF
few TRBJ2-4 TRBV4-1 CASSQGNGAHVAKNIQYF
- TRBJ2-5 TRBV15 CATSSGDTQETQYF
- TRBJ2-7 TRBV24-1 CATSDRQGTGYEQYF
- TRBJ1-6 TRBV6-5 CASIEDSPLHF
- TRBJ1-1 TRBV29-1 CSVADGWSEAFF
few TRBJ1-6 TRBV7-2 CASSVDRQPNSPLHF
few TRBJ2-2 TRBV5-1 CASSLAVAGNTGELFF
- TRBJ2-2 TRBV7-2 CASSARTGTISDTGELFF
few TRBJ1-1 TRBV5-5 CASTRGRNTEAFF